This TCR beta chain came from a study of T cell repertoires in cytomegalovirus infection. About the study: Indications came from public TCR beta signatures; they pointed to CMV infection and to a matching HLA type.

This clonotype was recorded at least ten times. The antigen is unknown. There are 15 residues in the CDR3. The trim removed 5 bases at V and 1 base at J, leaving 3 bases unmatched. TCRdb ran MiXCR on the reads and lists one entry per CDR3 protein. Of 200,000 to 300,000 distinct CDR3 sequences listed, roughly 10% are singletons. Study results and caveats: HLA-C-restricted TCR beta clonotypes specific for CMV led the ex vivo response.

This TCR derives from a human donor in good health (CMV status not recorded). Some clones in this sample may be carry-over from other donors' samples. This chain links TRBV12-3 or TRBV12-4 with TRBJ1-5, with 9 bases fitting TRBD1. Sequenced material: PBMCs. The CDR3 loop reads CASSGTGMSNQPQHF. The CDR3 bases are TGTGCCAGCAGTGGGACAGGGATGAGCAATCAGCCCCAGCATTTT.